This T cell receptor (beta chain) was retrieved from a study of chemoradiotherapy in HPV16-positive cancers. About this clone: Its target is unknown.

Samples were taken several times over chemoradiotherapy. Study findings and constraints: The functional HPV-specific definition rests on just two HPV16-positive patients. Candidate HPV-specific clones and E7-related TCR motifs grew in tumor during treatment.

Some clones are missing from TCRdb's copy, which holds only in-frame ones; the method was immunoSEQ multiplex PCR. The data contain 13,000 or so clones, just under 70% of them singletons. In germline, CDR1 is SGHTA, CDR2 FQGNSA. There are 11 residues in the CDR3. Trimming pared 2 bases from V and 9 bases from J, leaving 6 bases between. The receptor's source is a human donor with HPV-associated anogenital cancer. The gene calls are TRBV7-2 and TRBJ2-3; tentatively, D is TRBD1 or TRBD2 (5 bases each). The sample was acquired from a patient who underwent chemoradiotherapy. The CDR3: CASSLRDTQYF. DNA of the CDR3: TGTGCCAGCAGCTTACGGGACACGCAGTATTTT.